This T cell receptor (beta chain) was identified in a study of T-cell memory formation after mild COVID-19. Overall study findings and caveats: Day 15 to 85 contractors were CD4/CD8 balanced; later expanders leaned CD4+.

On this clonotype itself: Its antigen remains unidentified.

TCRdb fed the 5' RACE reads into MiXCR, producing one record per CDR3 protein. Here the sample spans around 440,000 distinct CDR3 sequences, 15% to 20% being singletons. CDR1 and CDR2 (germline): SEHNR, FQNEAQ (reference sequence). CDR3 length equals 14 residues. The V end lost 7 bases, the J end lost 10 bases, and 20 bases lay between the germline ends. This chain joins TRBV7-9 and TRBJ2-1; weak D call: TRBD1 (5 bases). Material: PBMCs or a T cell subset sorted from them (not recorded which). The clonotype originates from an adult woman who had mild COVID-19 (a few samples of this study predate the infection). Cell type and time point are not known. CDR3 coding DNA: TGTGCCAGCACCCCCGCCCTCCCAGGGTCCGAGCAGTTCTTC. It specifies CASTPALPGSEQFF.